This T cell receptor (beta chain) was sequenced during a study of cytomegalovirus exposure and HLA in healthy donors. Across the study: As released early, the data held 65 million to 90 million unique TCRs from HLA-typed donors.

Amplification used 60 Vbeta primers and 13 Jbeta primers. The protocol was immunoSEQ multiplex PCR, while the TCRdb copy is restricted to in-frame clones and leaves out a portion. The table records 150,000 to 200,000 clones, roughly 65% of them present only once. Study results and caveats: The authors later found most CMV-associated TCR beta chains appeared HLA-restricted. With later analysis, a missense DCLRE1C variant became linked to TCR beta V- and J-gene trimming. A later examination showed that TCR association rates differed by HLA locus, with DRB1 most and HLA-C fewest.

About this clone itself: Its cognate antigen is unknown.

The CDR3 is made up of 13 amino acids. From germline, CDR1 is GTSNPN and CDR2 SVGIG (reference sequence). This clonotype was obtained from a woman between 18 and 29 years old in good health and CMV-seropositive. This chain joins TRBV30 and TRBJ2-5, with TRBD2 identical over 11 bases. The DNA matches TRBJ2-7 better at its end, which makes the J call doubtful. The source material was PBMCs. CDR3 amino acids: CACSLAGAHEQYF. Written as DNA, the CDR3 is TGTGCCTGCTCACTAGCGGGAGCCCACGAGCAGTACTTC.